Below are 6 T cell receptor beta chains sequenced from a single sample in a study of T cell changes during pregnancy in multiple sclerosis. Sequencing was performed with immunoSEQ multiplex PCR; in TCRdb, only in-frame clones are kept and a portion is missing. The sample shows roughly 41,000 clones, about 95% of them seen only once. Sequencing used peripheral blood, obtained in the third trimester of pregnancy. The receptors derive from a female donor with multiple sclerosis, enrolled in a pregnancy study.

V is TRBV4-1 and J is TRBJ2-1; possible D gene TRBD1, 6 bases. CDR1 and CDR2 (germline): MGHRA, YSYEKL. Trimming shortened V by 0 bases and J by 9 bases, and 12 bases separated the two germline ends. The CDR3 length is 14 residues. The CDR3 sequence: CASSQEAGVPEQFF. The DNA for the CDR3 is TGCGCCAGCAGCCAAGAGGCAGGGGTACCTGAGCAGTTCTTC.

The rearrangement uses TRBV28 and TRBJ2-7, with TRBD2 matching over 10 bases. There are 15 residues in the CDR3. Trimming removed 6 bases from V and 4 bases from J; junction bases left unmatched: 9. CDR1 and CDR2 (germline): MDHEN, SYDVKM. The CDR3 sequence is CASRADSSGRYEQYF. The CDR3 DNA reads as TGTGCCAGCAGAGCCGATTCTAGCGGGAGATACGAGCAGTACTTC.

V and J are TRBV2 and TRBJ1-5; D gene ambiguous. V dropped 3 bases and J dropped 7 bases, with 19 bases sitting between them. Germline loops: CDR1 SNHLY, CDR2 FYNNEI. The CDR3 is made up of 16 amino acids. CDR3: CASSDLTPEVAQPQHF. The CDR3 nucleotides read TGTGCCAGCAGTGATCTGACTCCGGAGGTAGCCCAGCCCCAGCATTTT. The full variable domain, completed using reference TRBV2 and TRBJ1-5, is EPEVTQTPSHQVTQMGQEVILRCVPISNHLYFYWYRQILGQKVEFLVSFYNNEISEKSEIFDDQFSVERPDGSNFTLKIRSTKLEDSAMYFCASSDLTPEVAQPQHFGDGTRLSIL.

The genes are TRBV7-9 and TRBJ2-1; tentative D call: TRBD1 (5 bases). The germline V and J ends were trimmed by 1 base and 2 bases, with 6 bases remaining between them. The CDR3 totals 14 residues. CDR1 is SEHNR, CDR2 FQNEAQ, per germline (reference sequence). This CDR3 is CASSLEQAYNEQFF. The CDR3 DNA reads TGTGCCAGCAGCTTAGAACAGGCCTACAATGAGCAGTTCTTC.

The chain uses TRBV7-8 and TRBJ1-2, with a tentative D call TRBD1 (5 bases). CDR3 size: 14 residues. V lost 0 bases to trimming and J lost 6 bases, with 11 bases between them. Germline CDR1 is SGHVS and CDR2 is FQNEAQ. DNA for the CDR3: TGTGCCAGCAGCTTAGCCTCCAGGGTAAATGGCTACACCTTC. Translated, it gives CASSLASRVNGYTF.

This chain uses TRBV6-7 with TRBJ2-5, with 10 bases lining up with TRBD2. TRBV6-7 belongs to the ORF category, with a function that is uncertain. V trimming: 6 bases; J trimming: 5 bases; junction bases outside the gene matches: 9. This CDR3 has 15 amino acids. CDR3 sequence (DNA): TGTGCCAGCAGGCCCCTAGCGGGGGTGGGGGAGACCCAGTACTTC. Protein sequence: CASRPLAGVGETQYF.